This entry describes one T cell receptor beta chain. As handled by the study authors: As immunoSEQ supplied junction-only sequences (without quality scores), filtering differed. Assay used: immunoSEQ multiplex PCR; TCRdb lists only in-frame clones, some missing. That table furnishes V, J and clone size, whereas the DNA furnished D and trimming. The data hold about 1.5 million clones, with over 95% observed a single time. This specimen comes from a study of shared clonotypes between healthy human individuals. Germline CDR1 MNHEY, CDR2 SVGAGI. Trimming took 2 bases from V and 0 from J, leaving 8 bases between them. This CDR3 spans 16 amino acids.

The TCR was taken from a young man in good health. The J gene is TRBJ2-6, the V gene TRBV6-5, with D tentatively TRBD1 (5 bases). The source material was naive CD4+ T cells sorted from blood. Indicated subset: CD45RA+ positively selected. CDR3 residues: CASSYTGPSGANVLTF. The DNA for the CDR3 is TGTGCCAGCAGTTACACAGGTCCCTCTGGGGCCAACGTCCTGACTTTC.